This is a list of T cell receptor beta chains from one sample in a study of PD-1 blockade in mismatch repair-deficient tumors. Produced via immunoSEQ multiplex PCR; TCRdb's table is partial and in-frame only. The repertoire holds about 63,000 clones, with approximately 89% as singletons. The sample was peripheral blood, taken 52 weeks after starting pembrolizumab. Receptors originate from an adult with mismatch repair-deficient cancer. The CDR3 runs from the conserved cysteine through the conserved F or W.

j_call v_call cdr3_aa
TRBJ2-7 TRBV6-5 CASSYGQSYEQYF
TRBJ2-5 TRBV4-1 CASSPGQGWVQETQYF
TRBJ2-7 TRBV2 CAIHLRWGSYEQYF
TRBJ2-3 TRBV5-1 CASSSYLAGFTDTQYF
TRBJ1-5 TRBV7-3 CASSLRDRPQPQHF
TRBJ2-2 TRBV9 CASSDTSGTNTGELFF
TRBJ2-1 TRBV27 CASSWDRGDNEQFF
TRBJ2-7 TRBV11-2 CASSQGMGSYEQYF
TRBJ2-1 TRBV28 CASSLRWDEQFF
TRBJ1-1 TRBV30 CAWIDRGWTAFF
TRBJ1-1 TRBV30 CAWRPYTEAFF
TRBJ1-1 TRBV28 CASSLPTGFTEAFF
TRBJ2-1 TRBV7-9 CASSSEYRDRGNEQFF
TRBJ2-7 TRBV30 CAWSPPHPQGSLYEQYF
TRBJ1-2 TRBV5-1 CASTYDQGQGKGGYTF
TRBJ1-5 TRBV29-1 CSVREYNQPQHF
TRBJ1-1 TRBV25-1 CASSESTEAFF
TRBJ2-3 TRBV5-1 CASSLLAHTDTQYF
TRBJ2-1 TRBV11-3 CASSQGTGYNEQFF
TRBJ1-5 TRBV18 CASSQGSGDSNQPQHF
TRBJ1-1 TRBV4-1 CASRKTIINEAFF
TRBJ2-2 TRBV6-5 CASGDTGELFF
NA TRBV2 CATLGVMRTNYEQYF
TRBJ2-3 TRBV27 CASSLSSLGLGSADTQYF
TRBJ2-7 TRBV5-4 CASSLFGSDGSYEQYF
TRBJ2-1 TRBV6-5 CASSYRGDNEQFF
TRBJ1-3 TRBV7-2 CASSFGGAGNTIYF